Listed below are T cell receptor beta chains from one sample, sequenced in a study of tumor-infiltrating lymphocytes in primary liver carcinoma. TCRdb fed the multiplex PCR reads into MiXCR, producing one record per CDR3 protein. There are more than 45,000 distinct CDR3 sequences in the sample; 65% to 85% occur only once, and roughly a quarter lies in the top ten. The specimen was liver tumor tissue from sampling region 5. Receptors were obtained from a man in his forties with primary liver carcinoma and hepatitis B virus infection. Both conserved end residues are part of each CDR3. A D gene is named only where the DNA matches it firmly. Clone size is shown for a subset of rows, as once, few, many or a class of expanded clone.

size,D,V,J,DNA,CDR3
once,NA,TRBV11-1,TRBJ2-7,TGTCCCAGCAGACGGAAGCGATCCTACGAGCAGTACTTC,CPSRRKRSYEQYF
NA,NA,TRBV5-1,TRBJ1-1,TGTGCCAGCAGCTTGGACCGGATGAACACTGAAGCTTTCTTT,CASSLDRMNTEAFF
NA,NA,TRBV6-2/TRBV6-3,TRBJ2-1,TGTGCCAGCAGTTACACGGGACTGGCGTCTTACAATGAGCAGTTCTTC,CASSYTGLASYNEQFF
NA,NA,TRBV7-9,TRBJ2-1,TGTGCCAGCAGCTTAGCTCTAGCAAATGAACAGTTCTTC,CASSLALANEQFF
once,NA,TRBV29-1,TRBJ2-7,TGCAACGGCATGACATTTGGGACCGGCACTCCCTACGAGCAGTACTTC,CNGMTFGTGTPYEQYF
NA,NA,TRBV5-1,TRBJ2-7,TGCGCCGGCAGCTTGGGTCAGATGAGCTCCTACGAGCAGTACTTC,CAGSLGQMSSYEQYF
NA,TRBD1,TRBV4-2,TRBJ2-1,TGTGCTAGCAGCCTAGATTGGAGGACAGGCAGAGTCTACAATGAGCAGTTCTTC,CASSLDWRTGRVYNEQFF
NA,NA,TRBV6-5,TRBJ2-7,TGTGCCAGCAGTTACAGGGGGGGACCGACCGAGCAGTACTTC,CASSYRGGPTEQYF
NA,NA,TRBV4-2,TRBJ1-1,TGTGCCATCAGCCAAAGCGGGTCGAACACTGAAGCTTTCTTT,CAISQSGSNTEAFF
once,TRBD2,TRBV5-1,TRBJ2-7,TGCGTCAGCAGCTTGGCCGGAGCGGGAGGCCTCTACAAGCAGTACTTC,CVSSLAGAGGLYKQYF
many,NA,TRBV10-3,TRBJ1-2,TGTGCCATCAGTGAGTCGTGGCAGGGCAGTGGCTACACCTTC,CAISESWQGSGYTF
NA,NA,TRBV10-3,TRBJ2-1,TGTGCCATCAGCCCGAGACTAGTGGGGAACTACAATGAGCAGTTCTTC,CAISPRLVGNYNEQFF
NA,NA,TRBV11-2,TRBJ2-2,TGTGCCACCGGCCCGGGGCGGGCTGGGGAAAACACTGGGAAGCTGTTTTTT,CATGPGRAGENTGKLFF
NA,TRBD2,TRBV12-3/TRBV12-4,TRBJ2-7,TGTGCCAGAAGTTTAGTGGGGACTAGCGGAATATACGAGCACTACTTC,CARSLVGTSGIYEHYF
NA,NA,TRBV29-1,TRBJ1-1,TGCAGCGGGGAACGGGAAGGCTATCAGAACACTGAAGCTTTCTTT,CSGEREGYQNTEAFF
NA,NA,TRBV5-1,TRBJ2-3,TGCGCCAGTAGCTTGGGACATGGCTCAGATACGCACTATTTT,CASSLGHGSDTHYF
NA,NA,TRBV10-3,TRBJ2-3,TGTGACATCAGTGAAGGGAGCGGCAGCGCAGATACGCAGTATTTT,CDISEGSGSADTQYF
NA,TRBD2,TRBV7-8,TRBJ2-1,TGTGCCAGCAGCTTAACCAGCGGGAGAAGTTATAATGAGCAGTTCTTC,CASSLTSGRSYNEQFF
few,TRBD1,TRBV12-3/TRBV12-4,TRBJ2-7,TGTACCAGCAGTCCCCTCAGGGGGAACGAGCAGTACTTC,CTSSPLRGNEQYF
NA,NA,TRBV28,TRBJ2-7,TGTACCAGCATAACAAACGGCCCCTACGAGCAGTACTTC,CTSITNGPYEQYF
NA,NA,TRBV24-1,TRBJ2-3,TGTGCCACCTGTGATGGAAGGATAGGGAATACAGATACGCAATATTTT,CATCDGRIGNTDTQYF
NA,NA,TRBV6-1,TRBJ2-3,TGTGCCGACCACTCACAGGGAGGTGCGCAGTATTTT,CADHSQGGAQYF
NA,NA,TRBV29-1,TRBJ2-5,TGCAGCGCTCCAGTGGGAGTGGAGACCCAGTACTTC,CSAPVGVETQYF
NA,TRBD1,TRBV11-2,TRBJ2-1,TGTGCCAGCTGTTACTTAGAGCGAGACAGGGTGTTAAACAATGAGCAGCTCTTC,CASCYLERDRVLNNEQLF
NA,TRBD1,TRBV4-2,TRBJ1-2,TGTGCCAGTAGCCAACCCGGACAGGGGTTTTCGAATGGCTACACCTTC,CASSQPGQGFSNGYTF
many,TRBD1,TRBV7-9,TRBJ2-7,TGTGCCAGCAGCTCGGGACAGGGTGAGAACGAGCAGTACTTC,CASSSGQGENEQYF
NA,NA,TRBV11-2,TRBJ2-6,TGTGCCACCAGCTTATCGTCAGAGATTGGGGCCAACGTCCTGACTTTC,CATSLSSEIGANVLTF
NA,NA,TRBV29-1,TRBJ2-5,TGCAGCCTTGAATCCGCGACGGGTAGATCGGAGAGCCAGTACTTC,CSLESATGRSESQYF
NA,NA,TRBV10-3,TRBJ2-5,TGTGCCATCAGTGCGACATGGTTGGGAGAGACCCAGTACTTT,CAISATWLGETQYF
NA,NA,TRBV7-9,TRBJ2-7,TGTGTCAACAGCCGATCCAGTGGACCCGGGCAGGGCGAGCAGTACTTC,CVNSRSSGPGQGEQYF
NA,NA,TRBV11-3,TRBJ2-1,TGTGCCAGCAGCTTAGGGGCAGGCACTAACTCATACAATGAGCAGTTCTTC,CASSLGAGTNSYNEQFF
NA,TRBD1,TRBV7-7,TRBJ2-5,TGTGCTAGCAACCCGGGACAGTTCCAAGAGACCCAGTACTTC,CASNPGQFQETQYF
many,TRBD2,TRBV5-1,TRBJ2-1,TGCGCCAGCAGCACCCTAGCGGGAGGCCCCAATGAGCAGTTCTTC,CASSTLAGGPNEQFF
NA,NA,TRBV4-3,TRBJ2-1,TGCGCCAGCAGCCAAGATCACTACTCGAAATACAATGAGCAGTTCTTC,CASSQDHYSKYNEQFF
many,NA,TRBV12-3/TRBV12-4,TRBJ2-7,TGTGCCAGCAGTCCCCTCTGGGGGAACGAGCAGTACTTC,CASSPLWGNEQYF
many,NA,TRBV5-8,TRBJ1-5,TGTGCCAGCAGCTCTCTGACAGCGTATAGCAATCAGCCCCAGCATTTT,CASSSLTAYSNQPQHF
NA,TRBD1,TRBV5-1,TRBJ2-5,TGTGTCAGCAGCCAGACAGGGGGAGAACAAGAGACCCAGTACTTC,CVSSQTGGEQETQYF
NA,TRBD2,TRBV11-2,TRBJ2-1,TGTACCAGCAGCTTCCAATGGGTGCCTGGGACTAACGGGAGTCATGAGCAATTCTTC,CTSSFQWVPGTNGSHEQFF
NA,NA,TRBV5-1,TRBJ2-5,TGCGCCAGCAGCTTGGTGCAGGGAAGAATGATCCAGTACTTC,CASSLVQGRMIQYF
NA,TRBD1,TRBV6-2/TRBV6-3,TRBJ2-7,TGTGCCATCAGTATCTGGGACAGGGCCCACGAGCAGTACTTC,CAISIWDRAHEQYF
few,NA,TRBV4-2,TRBJ1-2,TGTGCCAGCAGCCAAGATCGAACAGACTGGGGCTGCACCTTC,CASSQDRTDWGCTF
few,NA,TRBV6-6,TRBJ2-7,TGTGCCAGCAGTTGCTCTGGCAGGTTCGGCGAGCAGAACTTC,CASSCSGRFGEQNF
NA,TRBD2,TRBV6-2/TRBV6-3,TRBJ2-1,TGTGCCACCCAGCTGATGGGGAGGGCCTACAATGAGCAGTTCTTC,CATQLMGRAYNEQFF
few,NA,TRBV29-1,TRBJ1-3,TGCAGCGTTGAAGATCAGGCGGGACGGTACTCTGGAAACACCATATATTTT,CSVEDQAGRYSGNTIYF
many,NA,TRBV5-4,TRBJ1-5,TGTGCCAGCAGCCGCGACGGAAATAGCAATCAGCCCCAGCATTTT,CASSRDGNSNQPQHF
many,TRBD1,TRBV6-2/TRBV6-3,TRBJ1-1,TGTGCCAGCAGTTCTCTAAGGACAGGGACAGAAGCTTTCTTT,CASSSLRTGTEAFF
NA,NA,TRBV11-3,TRBJ2-1,TGTGCCAGCGGCTTAGGCGTCTCGAGCAATGAGCGGTTCTTC,CASGLGVSSNERFF
NA,NA,TRBV11-2,TRBJ1-4,TGTACCAGCTGCTTAGGGCAGGGGACTGAAAAACTGTTTTTT,CTSCLGQGTEKLFF
NA,TRBD2,TRBV6-1,TRBJ2-5,TGTGTCAACAGTGAATATAGAGCGGGGGCTCAAGAGACCCAGTACTTC,CVNSEYRAGAQETQYF
NA,NA,TRBV29-1,TRBJ2-3,TGCAGCGTCCGAGCCGCCTTTAGGTGGGAGGAAACAGATATGCAGTATTTT,CSVRAAFRWEETDMQYF
NA,NA,TRBV2,TRBJ2-2,TGTGCCAGCAGTCCGACAGTCTTGAACACCGGGGGGCTGTTTTTT,CASSPTVLNTGGLFF
NA,NA,TRBV24-1,TRBJ2-5,TGTGCCACCAGTGTATCAGAGGTGCGGGTACAAGAGACCCAGTACTTC,CATSVSEVRVQETQYF
NA,NA,TRBV6-5,TRBJ2-7,TGTGTCAGCAGGCCACAGCGGGCGTATTTCCACGAGCAGTACTTC,CVSRPQRAYFHEQYF
once,NA,TRBV6-6,TRBJ1-3,TGTGCCAGCAGGCCCGGGGGGGGCTTTGGAAACACCATATATTTT,CASRPGGGFGNTIYF
few,NA,TRBV11-2,TRBJ1-1,TGTGCCAGCAGCTTAGATCGGGACCCGCCTGGCGAAGCTTTCTTT,CASSLDRDPPGEAFF
NA,NA,TRBV29-1,TRBJ1-5,TGCGGCGTTGTGGGGACTCCAGGACAGCCCCAGCATTTT,CGVVGTPGQPQHF
NA,NA,TRBV6-1,TRBJ2-5,TGTGCCCGCAGCAGGGACTTAGGAGAGACCCAGCACTTC,CARSRDLGETQHF